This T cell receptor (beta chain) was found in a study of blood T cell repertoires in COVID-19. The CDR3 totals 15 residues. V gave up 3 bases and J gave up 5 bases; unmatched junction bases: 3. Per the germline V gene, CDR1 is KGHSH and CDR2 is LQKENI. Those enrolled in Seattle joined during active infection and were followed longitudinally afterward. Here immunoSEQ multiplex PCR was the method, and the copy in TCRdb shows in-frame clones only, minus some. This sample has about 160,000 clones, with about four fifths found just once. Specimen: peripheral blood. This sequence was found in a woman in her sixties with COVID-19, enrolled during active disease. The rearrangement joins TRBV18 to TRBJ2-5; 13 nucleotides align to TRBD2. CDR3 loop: CASSPRTSGSETQYF. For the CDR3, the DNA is TGTGCCAGCTCACCCAGGACTAGCGGGAGTGAGACCCAGTACTTC.